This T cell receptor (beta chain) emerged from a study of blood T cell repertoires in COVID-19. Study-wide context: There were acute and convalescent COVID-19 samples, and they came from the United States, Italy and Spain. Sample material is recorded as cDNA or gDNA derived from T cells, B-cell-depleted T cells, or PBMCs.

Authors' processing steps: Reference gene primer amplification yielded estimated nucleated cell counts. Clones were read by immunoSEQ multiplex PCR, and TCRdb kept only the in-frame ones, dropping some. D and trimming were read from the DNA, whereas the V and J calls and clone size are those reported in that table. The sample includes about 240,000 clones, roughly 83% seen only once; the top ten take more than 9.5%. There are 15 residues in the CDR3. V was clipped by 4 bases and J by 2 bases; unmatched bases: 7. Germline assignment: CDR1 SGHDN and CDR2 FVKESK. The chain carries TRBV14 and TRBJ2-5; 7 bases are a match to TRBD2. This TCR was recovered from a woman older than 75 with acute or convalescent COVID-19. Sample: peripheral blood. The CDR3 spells CASSRIGGGQETQYF. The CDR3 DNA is TGTGCCAGCAGCCGTATCGGCGGGGGACAAGAGACCCAGTACTTC. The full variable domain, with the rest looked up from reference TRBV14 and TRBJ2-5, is EAGVTQFPSHSVIEKGQTVTLRCDPISGHDNLYWYRRVMGKEIKFLLHFVKESKQDESGMPNNRFLAERTGGTYSTLKVQPAELEDSGVYFCASSRIGGGQETQYFGPGTRLLVL.